This TCR beta chain was documented in a study of T-cell reconstitution after alpha-beta-depleted transplantation in children. TCRbeta library preparation incorporated unique molecular identifiers. TCRdb used MiXCR to reprocess the PCR reads, holding one entry per CDR3 protein. In the table there are approximately 630,000 distinct CDR3 sequences, 10% to 15% of which are singletons. This clonotype was seen repeatedly, ten times or more. The antigen is unknown. Study-wide results and caveats: One year post-transplant, T-cell counts and diversity were largely derived from T cells produced anew.

The CDR3 length is 13 residues. Germline V lookup: CDR1 SGHRS, CDR2 YFSETQ. The V gene lost 0 bases and the J gene lost 6 bases, with 6 bases spanning the gap. Sequenced here: PBMCs, sampled before TCRalphabeta/CD19-depleted stem cell transplant. This TCR derives from a girl aged 2 to 10 with congenital amegakaryocytic thrombocytopenia, due to receive a stem cell transplant. This chain links TRBV5-1 with TRBJ2-2; D gene ambiguous. This CDR3 reads CASSLARAGELFF. As DNA, the CDR3 is TGCGCCAGCAGCTTGGCCCGGGCCGGGGAGCTGTTTTTT.